The entry that follows covers one TCR beta chain sequence. Clinical history reported by participants formed the basis on which cohorts were assigned. The data were obtained in a study of blood T cell repertoires in COVID-19. The wider study: The study drew acute and convalescent COVID-19 samples from the United States, Italy and Spain. PBMCs, B-cell-depleted T cells, or T cells provided the cDNA or gDNA that made up the material.

Using immunoSEQ multiplex PCR, the repertoire was profiled, and TCRdb retains in-frame clones only, with some absent. The sample includes roughly 430,000 clones, 70% to 90% of them seen just once. The J segment lost 4 bases and the V segment lost 4 bases, leaving 9 bases of the junction unmatched. CDR3 size: 16 residues. Germline-derived CDR1 and CDR2 are MNHEY and SVGAGI. The receptor comes from a woman aged 40 to 55 with acute COVID-19. This chain joins TRBV6-5 and TRBJ2-7; 11 bases align to TRBD2. Sequencing was carried out using PBMCs or T cells enriched from blood (not recorded which). For the CDR3, the DNA is TGTGCCAGCAGTTCCCCTCCCCTAGCGGGGGGTTACGAGCAGTACTTC. It specifies CASSSPPLAGGYEQYF.